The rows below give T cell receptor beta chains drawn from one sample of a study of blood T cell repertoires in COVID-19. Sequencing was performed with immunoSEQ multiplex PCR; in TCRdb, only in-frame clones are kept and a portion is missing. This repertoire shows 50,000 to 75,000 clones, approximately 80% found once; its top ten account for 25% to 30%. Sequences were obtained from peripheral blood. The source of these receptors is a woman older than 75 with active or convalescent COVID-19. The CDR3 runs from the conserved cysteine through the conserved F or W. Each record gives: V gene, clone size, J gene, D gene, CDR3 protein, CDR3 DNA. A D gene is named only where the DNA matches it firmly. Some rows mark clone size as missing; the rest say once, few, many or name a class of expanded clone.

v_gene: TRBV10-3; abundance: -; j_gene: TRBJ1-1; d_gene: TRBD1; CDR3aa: CAISEQGANTEAFF; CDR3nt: TGTGCCATCAGTGAACAGGGGGCGAACACTGAAGCTTTCTTT
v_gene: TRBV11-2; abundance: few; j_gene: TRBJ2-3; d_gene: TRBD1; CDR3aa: CASSSGQTQGTQYF; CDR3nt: TGTGCCAGCAGCTCGGGACAGACCCAGGGTACGCAGTATTTT
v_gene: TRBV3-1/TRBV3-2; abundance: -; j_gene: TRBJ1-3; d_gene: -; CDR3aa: CASSEVSSGNTIYF; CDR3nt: TGTGCCAGCAGCGAGGTTAGCTCTGGAAACACCATATATTTT
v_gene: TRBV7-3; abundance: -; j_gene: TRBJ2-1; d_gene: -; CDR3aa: CASSQQGSNEQFF; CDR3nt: TGTGCCAGCAGCCAACAGGGTTCGAATGAGCAGTTCTTC
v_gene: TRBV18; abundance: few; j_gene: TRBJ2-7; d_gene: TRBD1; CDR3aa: CASSPRKGASYEQYF; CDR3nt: TGTGCCAGCTCACCAAGGAAGGGGGCATCCTACGAGCAGTACTTC
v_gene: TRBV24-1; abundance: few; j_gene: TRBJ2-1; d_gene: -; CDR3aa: CATSDWTSPYNEQFF; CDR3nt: TGTGCCACCAGTGATTGGACAAGCCCTTACAATGAGCAGTTCTTC
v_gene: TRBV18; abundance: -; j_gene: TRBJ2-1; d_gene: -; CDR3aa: CASSPGAPGGQFF; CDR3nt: TGTGCCAGCTCACCGGGGGCCCCCGGTGGGCAGTTCTTC
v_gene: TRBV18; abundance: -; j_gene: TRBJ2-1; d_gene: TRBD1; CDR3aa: CASSPGTGLYNEQFF; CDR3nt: TGTGCCAGCTCACCAGGGACAGGGCTATACAATGAGCAGTTCTTC
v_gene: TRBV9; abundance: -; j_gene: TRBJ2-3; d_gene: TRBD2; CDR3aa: CASSPSGGVPDTQYF; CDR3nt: TGTGCCAGCAGCCCTAGCGGGGGGGTTCCAGATACGCAGTATTTT
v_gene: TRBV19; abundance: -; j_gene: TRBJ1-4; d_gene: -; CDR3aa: CASSIFQGGEKLFF; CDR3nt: TGTGCCAGTAGTATATTTCAGGGTGGTGAAAAACTGTTTTTT
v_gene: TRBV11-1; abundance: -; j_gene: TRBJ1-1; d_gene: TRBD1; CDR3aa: CASSPRQGGAKAFF; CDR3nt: TGTGCCAGCAGCCCTCGACAGGGGGGTGCTAAAGCTTTCTTT
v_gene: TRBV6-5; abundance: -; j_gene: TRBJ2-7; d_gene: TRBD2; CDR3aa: CASTGLAYEQYF; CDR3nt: TGTGCCAGCACCGGACTAGCCTACGAGCAGTACTTC
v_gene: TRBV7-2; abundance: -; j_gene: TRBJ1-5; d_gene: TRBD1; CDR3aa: CASSKATGEGFPQHF; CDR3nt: TGTGCCAGCAGCAAAGCGACAGGGGAAGGCTTTCCCCAGCATTTT
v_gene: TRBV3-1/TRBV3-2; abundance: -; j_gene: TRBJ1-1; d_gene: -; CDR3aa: CASSRAQGNTEAFF; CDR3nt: TGTGCCAGCAGCAGAGCACAGGGAAACACTGAAGCTTTCTTT
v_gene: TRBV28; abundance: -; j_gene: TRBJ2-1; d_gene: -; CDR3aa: CATRLASTYNEQFF; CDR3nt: TGTGCTACCAGGCTAGCTTCAACTTACAATGAGCAGTTCTTC
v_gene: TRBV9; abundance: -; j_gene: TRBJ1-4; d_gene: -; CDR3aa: CASSAERRWGLEEKLFF; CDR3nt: TGTGCCAGCAGCGCCGAGAGGAGATGGGGGCTTGAGGAAAAACTGTTTTTT
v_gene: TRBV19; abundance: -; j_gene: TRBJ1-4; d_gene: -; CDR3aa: CASSRALVEGEKLFF; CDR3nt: TGTGCCAGTAGTCGAGCCCTGGTCGAGGGTGAAAAACTGTTTTTT
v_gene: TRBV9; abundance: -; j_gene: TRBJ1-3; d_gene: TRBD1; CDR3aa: CASSPQGTNENTIYF; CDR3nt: TGTGCCAGCAGCCCACAGGGGACGAATGAAAACACCATATATTTT
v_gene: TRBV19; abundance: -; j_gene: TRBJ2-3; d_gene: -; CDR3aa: CASSRVGQSTDTQYF; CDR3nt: TGTGCCAGTAGTAGAGTAGGACAGAGCACAGATACGCAGTATTTT
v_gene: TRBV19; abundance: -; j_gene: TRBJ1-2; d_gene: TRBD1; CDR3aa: CASSGGTDYYTF; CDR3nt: TGTGCCAGTAGTGGGGGGACAGATTACTACACCTTC
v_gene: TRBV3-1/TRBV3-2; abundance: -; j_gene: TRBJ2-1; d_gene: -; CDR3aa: CASSPDSQSYNEQFF; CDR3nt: TGTGCCAGCAGCCCGGACAGTCAATCTTACAATGAGCAGTTCTTC
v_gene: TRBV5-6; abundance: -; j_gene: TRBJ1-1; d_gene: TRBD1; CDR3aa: CASSLIFGQGVGNTEAFF; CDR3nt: TGTGCCAGCAGCTTGATTTTTGGACAGGGGGTCGGGAACACTGAAGCTTTCTTT
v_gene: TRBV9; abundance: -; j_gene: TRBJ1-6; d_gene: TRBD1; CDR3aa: CASSVQGQGNSPLHF; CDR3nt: TGTGCCAGCAGCGTACAAGGACAGGGTAATTCACCCCTCCACTTT
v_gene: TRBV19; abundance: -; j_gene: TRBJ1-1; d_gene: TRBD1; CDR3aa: CASSPHAGTGQAFF; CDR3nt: TGTGCCAGTAGTCCCCACGCGGGGACAGGGCAAGCTTTCTTT
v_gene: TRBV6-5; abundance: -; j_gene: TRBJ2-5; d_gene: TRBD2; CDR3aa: CASRLPGGETQYF; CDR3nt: TGTGCCAGCAGGCTCCCGGGGGGAGAGACCCAGTACTTC
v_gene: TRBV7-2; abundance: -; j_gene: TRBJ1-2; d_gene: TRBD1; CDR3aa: CASSLQGVSGYTF; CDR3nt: TGTGCCAGCAGCTTACAGGGGGTTTCTGGCTACACCTTC
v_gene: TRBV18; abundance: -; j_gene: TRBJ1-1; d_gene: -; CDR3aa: CASSPTGYAEAFF; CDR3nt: TGTGCCAGCTCACCAACAGGGTACGCTGAAGCTTTCTTT
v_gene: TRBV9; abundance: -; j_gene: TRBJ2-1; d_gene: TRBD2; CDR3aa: CASSFTSGGDNEQFF; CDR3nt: TGTGCCAGCAGCTTTACTAGCGGGGGGGACAATGAGCAGTTCTTC
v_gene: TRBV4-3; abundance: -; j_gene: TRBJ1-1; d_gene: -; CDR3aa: CASSQEIQGSTEAFF; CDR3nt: TGCGCCAGCAGCCAAGAGATTCAGGGAAGCACTGAAGCTTTCTTT
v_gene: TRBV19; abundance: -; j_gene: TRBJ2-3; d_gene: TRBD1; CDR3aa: CASQGQGAADTQYF; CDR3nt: TGTGCCAGTCAGGGCCAGGGGGCTGCAGATACGCAGTATTTT
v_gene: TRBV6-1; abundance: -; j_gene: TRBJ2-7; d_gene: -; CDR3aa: CASSEALGSTYEQYF; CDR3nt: TGTGCCAGCAGTGAAGCGCTTGGGAGTACCTACGAGCAGTACTTC
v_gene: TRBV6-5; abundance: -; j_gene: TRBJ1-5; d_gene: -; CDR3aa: CASSPQIGGRPQHF; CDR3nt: TGTGCCAGCAGCCCCCAGATCGGCGGGCGACCCCAGCATTTT
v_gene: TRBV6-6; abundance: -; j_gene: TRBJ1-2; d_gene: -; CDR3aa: CASSPLGGGGYTF; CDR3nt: TGTGCCAGCAGTCCGTTGGGGGGGGGTGGCTACACCTTC
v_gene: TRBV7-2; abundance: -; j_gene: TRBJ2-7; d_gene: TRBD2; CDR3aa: CASSLGGSQGFNEQYF; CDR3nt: TGTGCCAGCAGCTTGGGGGGGAGCCAGGGATTCAACGAGCAGTACTTC
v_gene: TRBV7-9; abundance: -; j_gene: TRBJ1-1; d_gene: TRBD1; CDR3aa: CASSSTGTATEAFF; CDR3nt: TGTGCCAGCAGCTCGACAGGGACGGCCACTGAAGCTTTCTTT
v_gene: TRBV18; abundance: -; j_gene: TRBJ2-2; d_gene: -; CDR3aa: CASSRIRLDTQSGELFF; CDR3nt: TGTGCCAGCTCACGAATACGGTTGGACACTCAGTCAGGGGAGCTGTTTTTT
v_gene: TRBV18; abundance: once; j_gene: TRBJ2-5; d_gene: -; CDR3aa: CASSPPPASPGETQYF; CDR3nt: TGTGCCAGCTCACCACCTCCCGCTAGCCCCGGGGAGACCCAGTACTTC
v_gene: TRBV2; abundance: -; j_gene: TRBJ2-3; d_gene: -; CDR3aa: CASTPAGAYTDTQYF; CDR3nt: TGTGCCAGCACTCCCGCGGGGGCCTACACAGATACGCAGTATTTT
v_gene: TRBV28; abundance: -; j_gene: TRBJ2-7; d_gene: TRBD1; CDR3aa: CASIPEGQGLYEQYF; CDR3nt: TGTGCCAGCATCCCGGAAGGACAGGGGCTCTATGAGCAGTACTTC
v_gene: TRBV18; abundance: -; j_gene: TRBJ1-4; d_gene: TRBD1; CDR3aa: CASSPFGQGAGEKLFF; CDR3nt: TGTGCCAGCTCACCTTTCGGGCAGGGGGCAGGTGAAAAACTGTTTTTT
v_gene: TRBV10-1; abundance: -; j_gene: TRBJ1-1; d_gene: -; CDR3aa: CASRGGVTEAFF; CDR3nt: TGCGCCAGCAGGGGAGGGGTTACTGAAGCTTTCTTT
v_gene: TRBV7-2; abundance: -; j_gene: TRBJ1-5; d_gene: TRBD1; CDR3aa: CASSVGQSNQPQHF; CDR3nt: TGTGCCAGCAGCGTGGGACAGTCCAATCAGCCCCAGCATTTT
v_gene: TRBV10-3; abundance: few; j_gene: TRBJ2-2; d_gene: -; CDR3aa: CAINPDTGELFF; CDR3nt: TGTGCCATCAATCCGGACACCGGGGAGCTGTTTTTT
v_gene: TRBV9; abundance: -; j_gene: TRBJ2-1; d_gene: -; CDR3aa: CASSASRDYNEQFF; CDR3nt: TGTGCCAGCAGCGCATCCCGGGACTACAATGAGCAGTTCTTC
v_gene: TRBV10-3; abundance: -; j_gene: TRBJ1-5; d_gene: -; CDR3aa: CAISDLDAEPQHF; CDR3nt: TGTGCCATCAGTGACCTAGACGCGGAGCCCCAGCATTTT
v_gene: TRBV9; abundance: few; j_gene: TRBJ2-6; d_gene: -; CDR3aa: CASSDGGQIFNSGANVLTF; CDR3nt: TGTGCCAGCAGCGACGGGGGACAGATTTTTAATAGCGGGGCCAACGTCCTGACTTTC
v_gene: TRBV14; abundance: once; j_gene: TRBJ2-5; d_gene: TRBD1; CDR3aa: CASSHTTWTGLEETQYF; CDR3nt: TGTGCCAGCAGCCACACCACTTGGACAGGGCTGGAAGAGACCCAGTACTTC
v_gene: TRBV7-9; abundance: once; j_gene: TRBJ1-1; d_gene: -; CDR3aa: CASSLGTYPTEAFF; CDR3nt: TGTGCCAGCAGCTTAGGAACATATCCCACTGAAGCTTTCTTT
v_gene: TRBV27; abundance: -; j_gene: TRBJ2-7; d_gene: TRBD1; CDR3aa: CASSWTGSSYEQYF; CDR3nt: TGTGCCAGCAGCTGGACAGGGAGCTCCTACGAGCAGTACTTC
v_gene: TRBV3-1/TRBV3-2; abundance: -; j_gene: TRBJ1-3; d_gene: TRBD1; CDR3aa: CASSQDDRGGNTIYF; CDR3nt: TGTGCCAGCAGCCAAGATGACAGGGGTGGAAACACCATATATTTT
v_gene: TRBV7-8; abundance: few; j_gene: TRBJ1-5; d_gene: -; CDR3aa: CASSWGVGGNQPQHF; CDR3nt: TGTGCCAGCAGCTGGGGGGTCGGGGGCAATCAGCCCCAGCATTTT
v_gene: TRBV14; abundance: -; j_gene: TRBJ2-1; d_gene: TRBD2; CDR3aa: CASSTRTSGGASYNEQFF; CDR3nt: TGTGCCAGCAGCACCCGGACTAGCGGGGGGGCCTCCTACAATGAGCAGTTCTTC
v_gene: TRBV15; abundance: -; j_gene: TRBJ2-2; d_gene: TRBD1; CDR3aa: CATSRGRTGSTGELFF; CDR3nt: TGTGCCACCAGCAGAGGCAGGACAGGGAGCACCGGGGAGCTGTTTTTT
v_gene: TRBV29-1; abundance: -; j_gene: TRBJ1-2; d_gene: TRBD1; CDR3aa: CSGGDSQYGYTF; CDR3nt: TGCAGCGGTGGGGACAGTCAATATGGCTACACCTTC
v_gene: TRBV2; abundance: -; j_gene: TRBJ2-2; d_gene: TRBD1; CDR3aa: CASSFPRDRGPGELFF; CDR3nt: TGTGCCAGCAGTTTCCCCCGGGACAGGGGGCCCGGGGAGCTGTTTTTT